These T cell receptor beta chains were read from a single sample in a study of PD-1 blockade in classical Hodgkin lymphoma. TCRdb's copy holds only in-frame clones and misses some; the assay was immunoSEQ multiplex PCR. Counted here are roughly 60,000 clones, roughly 90% occurring once; the ten biggest clones make up 9.7%. Material: peripheral blood mononuclear cells (PBMCs), obtained at baseline. Every receptor here comes from a human donor with classical Hodgkin lymphoma. CDR3s include the opening cysteine and the closing phenylalanine or tryptophan. A D gene is named only where the DNA matches it firmly. Only part of the rows carry a size: once, few, many, or a class if the clone is expanded.

j_call: TRBJ2-7
d_call: .
v_call: TRBV19
clone_size: .
cdr3_nt: TGTGCCAGTAGTATTGGGACAAACCACTACGAGCAGTACTTC
cdr3_aa: CASSIGTNHYEQYF

j_call: TRBJ2-7
d_call: TRBD1
v_call: TRBV5-1
clone_size: .
cdr3_nt: TGCGCCAGCAGCCAGGGGACAGGGGGAGCCTACGAGCAGTACTTC
cdr3_aa: CASSQGTGGAYEQYF

j_call: TRBJ2-7
d_call: TRBD1
v_call: TRBV27
clone_size: .
cdr3_nt: TGTGCCAGCAGTTTGGGACAGGGTATTTACGAGCAGTACTTC
cdr3_aa: CASSLGQGIYEQYF

j_call: TRBJ2-7
d_call: TRBD2
v_call: TRBV5-4
clone_size: .
cdr3_nt: TGTGCCAGCAGCGTAGGGACTAGCGCTTCCTACGAGCAGTACTTC
cdr3_aa: CASSVGTSASYEQYF

j_call: TRBJ1-4
d_call: .
v_call: TRBV2
clone_size: once
cdr3_nt: TGTGCCAGCTTCAAGGCAACTAATGAAAAACTGTTTTTT
cdr3_aa: CASFKATNEKLFF

j_call: TRBJ1-4
d_call: .
v_call: TRBV10-3
clone_size: .
cdr3_nt: TGTGCCATCAGTGAGGCAGGGACTAATGAAAAACTGTTTTTT
cdr3_aa: CAISEAGTNEKLFF

j_call: TRBJ2-3
d_call: TRBD1
v_call: TRBV7-9
clone_size: once
cdr3_nt: TGTGCCAGCAGCCGACAGGGGGGAGATACGCAGTATTTT
cdr3_aa: CASSRQGGDTQYF

j_call: TRBJ2-5
d_call: TRBD1
v_call: TRBV5-6
clone_size: .
cdr3_nt: TGTGCCAGCAGCTCACCCATCACACCGGGACAGGGATTTTTAGAGACCCAGTACTTC
cdr3_aa: CASSSPITPGQGFLETQYF

j_call: TRBJ1-1
d_call: .
v_call: TRBV11-2
clone_size: .
cdr3_nt: TGTGCCAGCAGCTACCAGGCAGGCCTCACTGAAGCTTTCTTT
cdr3_aa: CASSYQAGLTEAFF

j_call: TRBJ2-2
d_call: TRBD2
v_call: TRBV19
clone_size: once
cdr3_nt: TGTGCCAGTAGTATGAACGGGAGGGCGGACACCGGGGAGCTGTTTTTT
cdr3_aa: CASSMNGRADTGELFF

j_call: TRBJ2-7
d_call: TRBD2
v_call: TRBV18
clone_size: .
cdr3_nt: TGTGCCAGCTCAGAAACCGGACTAGCGGGGGGACCCTACGAGCAGTACTTC
cdr3_aa: CASSETGLAGGPYEQYF

j_call: TRBJ1-2
d_call: .
v_call: TRBV2
clone_size: large
cdr3_nt: TGTGCCAGCAGTACTACCCGAGACAATCTAGGTCCTGGCTACACCTTC
cdr3_aa: CASSTTRDNLGPGYTF

j_call: TRBJ2-2
d_call: TRBD1
v_call: TRBV27
clone_size: .
cdr3_nt: TGTGCCAGCAGAAATTCAGGGGGCGCACCCGGGGAGCTGTTTTTT
cdr3_aa: CASRNSGGAPGELFF

j_call: TRBJ1-5
d_call: .
v_call: TRBV19
clone_size: .
cdr3_nt: TGTGCCAGTAGCCTGATCGACAGTCATGGGCAGCCCCAGCATTTT
cdr3_aa: CASSLIDSHGQPQHF

j_call: TRBJ2-7
d_call: TRBD1
v_call: TRBV29-1
clone_size: .
cdr3_nt: TGCAGCGTTGCCAAGGGACAGGGGTACGAGCAGTACTTC
cdr3_aa: CSVAKGQGYEQYF

j_call: TRBJ1-5
d_call: .
v_call: TRBV7-6
clone_size: .
cdr3_nt: TGTGCCAGCAGCCCTACAGGGTTTTTTGGCAATCAGCCCCAGCATTTT
cdr3_aa: CASSPTGFFGNQPQHF

j_call: TRBJ2-3
d_call: TRBD1
v_call: TRBV9
clone_size: .
cdr3_nt: TGTGCCAGCAGCGTAGGTACAGGGGAATCAGATACGCAGTATTTT
cdr3_aa: CASSVGTGESDTQYF

j_call: TRBJ1-1
d_call: .
v_call: TRBV5-4
clone_size: .
cdr3_nt: TGTGCCAGCACCCAACGTCTGACGACTACGAACACTGAAGCTTTCTTT
cdr3_aa: CASTQRLTTTNTEAFF

j_call: TRBJ2-5
d_call: TRBD1
v_call: TRBV5-1
clone_size: .
cdr3_nt: TGCGCCAGCAGCTACGGACAGGGGAGGCAAGAGACCCAGTACTTC
cdr3_aa: CASSYGQGRQETQYF

j_call: TRBJ2-3
d_call: TRBD1
v_call: TRBV9
clone_size: .
cdr3_nt: TGTGCCAGCAGCCGACAGGGGACCACAGATACGCAGTATTTT
cdr3_aa: CASSRQGTTDTQYF

j_call: TRBJ1-6
d_call: .
v_call: TRBV5-6
clone_size: .
cdr3_nt: TGTGCCAGCAGCTTGAGCTCCTATAATTCACCCCTCCACTTT
cdr3_aa: CASSLSSYNSPLHF

j_call: TRBJ1-4
d_call: .
v_call: TRBV30
clone_size: .
cdr3_nt: TGTGCCTGGAGTCCAAGTCGGACAGCTACTAATGAAAAACTGTTTTTT
cdr3_aa: CAWSPSRTATNEKLFF

j_call: TRBJ1-1
d_call: TRBD1
v_call: TRBV19
clone_size: .
cdr3_nt: TGTGCCAGTACCTCGACAGGGGCGGTAGCTTTCTTT
cdr3_aa: CASTSTGAVAFF

j_call: TRBJ2-4
d_call: .
v_call: TRBV27
clone_size: .
cdr3_nt: TGTGCCAGCAGTTTATTGGGCCCCATTATAGCGGAGCCAGCCAAAAACATTCAGTACTTC
cdr3_aa: CASSLLGPIIAEPAKNIQYF

j_call: TRBJ1-3
d_call: .
v_call: TRBV28
clone_size: .
cdr3_nt: TGTGCCAGCAGTTTAGGAGCTGGAAACACCATATATTTT
cdr3_aa: CASSLGAGNTIYF

j_call: TRBJ2-7
d_call: TRBD2
v_call: TRBV10-3
clone_size: .
cdr3_nt: TGTGCCATCAGTGAGCAGCGGGAGGACTACGAGCAGTACTTC
cdr3_aa: CAISEQREDYEQYF

j_call: TRBJ2-1
d_call: .
v_call: TRBV27
clone_size: .
cdr3_nt: TGTGCCAGCAGTTTTGTGGGAAACAATGAGCAGTTCTTC
cdr3_aa: CASSFVGNNEQFF

j_call: TRBJ2-2
d_call: TRBD1
v_call: TRBV7-9
clone_size: .
cdr3_nt: TGTGCCAGCAGCCGGGACAGGGGATTTAGCACCGGGGAGCTGTTTTTT
cdr3_aa: CASSRDRGFSTGELFF

j_call: TRBJ2-1
d_call: .
v_call: TRBV9
clone_size: once
cdr3_nt: TGTGCCAGCAGCGTAGGACTATTCTCCTACAATGAGCAGTTCTTC
cdr3_aa: CASSVGLFSYNEQFF

j_call: TRBJ1-4
d_call: TRBD1
v_call: TRBV2
clone_size: .
cdr3_nt: TGTGCCAGCCACCGGGACAGGACCGAAAAACTGTTTTTT
cdr3_aa: CASHRDRTEKLFF

j_call: TRBJ2-7
d_call: .
v_call: TRBV27
clone_size: .
cdr3_nt: TGTGCCAGCAGTCCCCGGGCCTCCTACGAGCAGTACTTC
cdr3_aa: CASSPRASYEQYF

j_call: TRBJ1-2
d_call: .
v_call: TRBV30
clone_size: few
cdr3_nt: TGTGCCTGGAGTGTGGCAGGACCTCTTTTGGGCTACACCTTC
cdr3_aa: CAWSVAGPLLGYTF

j_call: TRBJ1-5
d_call: TRBD1
v_call: TRBV4-1
clone_size: .
cdr3_nt: TGCGCCAGCAGCCAAGGCAGGGGGAGGGTGGCCCAGCATTTT
cdr3_aa: CASSQGRGRVAQHF

j_call: TRBJ2-5
d_call: TRBD1
v_call: TRBV6-1
clone_size: .
cdr3_nt: TGTGCCAGCACCGGGACAGTGGGTCCATGGAGCCAGTACTTC
cdr3_aa: CASTGTVGPWSQYF

j_call: TRBJ1-2
d_call: .
v_call: TRBV28
clone_size: .
cdr3_nt: TGTGCCAGCAGTTCTCCCCACGACTTGATCTATGGCTACACCTTC
cdr3_aa: CASSSPHDLIYGYTF

j_call: TRBJ1-5
d_call: .
v_call: TRBV7-2
clone_size: .
cdr3_nt: TGTGCCAGCAGCCCAAGAGACGGGCAGCCCCAGCATTTT
cdr3_aa: CASSPRDGQPQHF

j_call: TRBJ1-5
d_call: .
v_call: TRBV19
clone_size: once
cdr3_nt: TGTGCCAGTAATCGCGACCTTGGGAGGCAGCCCCAGCATTTT
cdr3_aa: CASNRDLGRQPQHF

j_call: TRBJ2-3
d_call: .
v_call: TRBV6-5
clone_size: .
cdr3_nt: TGTGCCAGCAGTTCAAGGAGGCAGGATACGCAGTATTTT
cdr3_aa: CASSSRRQDTQYF

j_call: TRBJ1-2
d_call: TRBD1
v_call: TRBV4-1
clone_size: .
cdr3_nt: TGCGCCAGCAGCCACCCCCCGGGACAGGGAATCTATGGCTACACCTTC
cdr3_aa: CASSHPPGQGIYGYTF

j_call: TRBJ2-1
d_call: .
v_call: TRBV6-6
clone_size: .
cdr3_nt: TGTGCCAGCAGTCCCGACTACAATGAGCAGTTCTTC
cdr3_aa: CASSPDYNEQFF

j_call: TRBJ2-5
d_call: TRBD1
v_call: TRBV5-8
clone_size: .
cdr3_nt: TGTGCCAGCGGTCTGGGGACAGGGGCAGAGACCCAGTACTTC
cdr3_aa: CASGLGTGAETQYF

j_call: TRBJ2-1
d_call: .
v_call: TRBV20-1
clone_size: .
cdr3_nt: TGCAGTTATCCAAAGATCAATGAGCAGTTCTTC
cdr3_aa: CSYPKINEQFF

j_call: TRBJ1-1
d_call: .
v_call: TRBV7-2
clone_size: .
cdr3_nt: TGTGCCAGCAGCTCCCAGGGACAAGCCAACACTGAAGCTTTCTTT
cdr3_aa: CASSSQGQANTEAFF

j_call: TRBJ2-1
d_call: TRBD2
v_call: TRBV7-6
clone_size: .
cdr3_nt: TGTGCCAGCAGCGCGGGACTAGCGGGAACTAATGAGCAGTTCTTC
cdr3_aa: CASSAGLAGTNEQFF

j_call: TRBJ1-2
d_call: TRBD1
v_call: TRBV5-6
clone_size: .
cdr3_nt: TGTGCCAGCAGCCCTACTAAAGACAGGGCGAACCCTTTATACTATGGCTACACCTTC
cdr3_aa: CASSPTKDRANPLYYGYTF

j_call: TRBJ2-1
d_call: TRBD2
v_call: TRBV5-1
clone_size: .
cdr3_nt: TGCGCCAGCAGCTTGGAGTTAGCGGGGGGAACTAACAATGAGCAGTTCTTC
cdr3_aa: CASSLELAGGTNNEQFF

j_call: TRBJ2-2
d_call: TRBD2
v_call: TRBV5-1
clone_size: .
cdr3_nt: TGCGCCAGCAGCTTGACTAGCGGGTACACCGGGGAGCTGTTTTTT
cdr3_aa: CASSLTSGYTGELFF

j_call: TRBJ2-6
d_call: .
v_call: TRBV13
clone_size: .
cdr3_nt: TGTGCCAGCAGCTCGGACAAGTTCTCTGGGGCCAACGTCCTGACTTTC
cdr3_aa: CASSSDKFSGANVLTF

j_call: TRBJ2-7
d_call: .
v_call: TRBV27
clone_size: .
cdr3_nt: TGTGCCAGCAGTTTTAAAAGGGCAGGGTACTACGAGCAGTACTTC
cdr3_aa: CASSFKRAGYYEQYF